This passage covers 22 T cell receptor beta chains from one sample sequenced in a study of metastatic and nonmetastatic thyroid tumors. With MiXCR, TCRdb called clones anew from the PCR reads. The profile shows some 41,000 clones, less than 15% of them singletons. Every patient was untreated before thyroid surgery. Sequencing was done on a sample of blood. These TCRs come from a female donor with papillary thyroid cancer or a benign thyroid nodule (not recorded which). Some clones in this sample may be carry-over from other donors' samples.

This clone was seen many times. The chain employs TRBV7-9 and TRBJ2-7; D is ambiguous. Trimming took off 2 bases at V and 3 bases at J, with 11 bases between the two ends. CDR3 length: 14 amino acids. The germline gives CDR1 SEHNR, CDR2 FQNEAQ (reference sequence). This CDR3 reads CASSLTERFYEQYF. In nucleotides, the CDR3 is TGTGCCAGCAGCTTAACAGAGCGCTTCTACGAGCAGTACTTC.

V gene TRBV10-3 combines with J gene TRBJ1-2; TRBD1 aligns across 9 bases. CDR1 ENHRY and CDR2 SYGVKD come from the germline V gene. J was trimmed by 0 bases and V by 5 bases; bases with no gene match: 7. The CDR3 is 16 residues long. The CDR3 nucleotides are TGTGCCATCAGTCAAGGACAGGGGATCGCTAACTATGGCTACACCTTC. Its translation: CAISQGQGIANYGYTF.

With respect to this clone: The junction and the germline gene differ at one end; a read error may be behind it. Other nucleotide sequences in the sample specify the same CDR3. The chain combines TRBV6-1 with TRBJ2-1, with D maybe TRBD2 (7 bases). The CDR3 is made up of 11 amino acids. CDR1 is MNHNS, CDR2 SASEGT, per germline. The CDR3 loop is CASRGAGRVFF. The CDR3 nucleotides are TGTGCTAGCAGGGGAGCGGGACGGGTGTTCTTC.

This clone was recorded at least ten times. The chain combines TRBV5-8 with TRBJ2-1; 8 bases align to TRBD2. V dropped 7 bases and J dropped 7; count of bases not matched to a gene: 7. Germline assignment: CDR1 SGHTS and CDR2 YDEGEE. CDR3 length: 13 amino acids. CDR3 bases: TGTGCCAGCTCTCTACTAGCGGTTAATGAGCAGTTCTTC. It yields the protein CASSLLAVNEQFF.

This clone was found many times. Additional DNA sequences in this sample encode the identical CDR3. The gene calls are TRBV5-6 and TRBJ2-7; D gene ambiguous. The CDR3 spans 12 residues. Trimming stripped 4 bases from V and 0 bases from J, with 5 bases between. From germline, CDR1 is SGHDT and CDR2 YYEEEE. The CDR3 loop is CASSLSSYEQYF. DNA of the CDR3: TGTGCCAGCAGCCTTAGCTCCTACGAGCAGTACTTC.

This clone is a singleton in its sample. The chain combines TRBV20-1 with TRBJ2-7; D is uncertain. Between the trimmed V and J ends, which lost 4 bases and 2 bases, there was a span of 15 bases. The CDR3 contains 14 residues. Germline-derived CDR1 and CDR2 are DFQATT and SNEGSKA (reference sequence). The DNA for the CDR3 is TGCAGTGCTATTGACGTCGTCAACGCCTACGAGCAGTACTTC. This codes for CSAIDVVNAYEQYF.

This clone was counted many times. The rearrangement joins TRBV5-1 to TRBJ2-5; no reliable D call. CDR3 length: 14 residues. Per the germline V gene, CDR1 is SGHRS and CDR2 is YFSETQ. Trimming took 0 bases from V and 5 from J, leaving 11 bases between them. CDR3 in DNA: TGCGCCAGCAGCTTGGCCCCTCTTGGGGAGACCCAGTACTTC. Its protein product is CASSLAPLGETQYF.

Many counts were recorded for this clone. J is TRBJ2-3 and V is TRBV7-3; D is unclear. Trimming removed 8 bases at V and 7 bases at J, with 19 bases between. Germline values: CDR1 SGHTA, CDR2 FQGTGA. This CDR3 region has 14 residues. This CDR3 is CASPAAPGGYTQYF. The CDR3 DNA reads TGTGCCAGCCCAGCAGCCCCCGGTGGCTATACGCAGTATTTT.

There are a few counts of this clone. Possible read error: a much larger clone is one base away. The chain combines TRBV4-2 with TRBJ2-1; 9 bases match TRBD2. V lost 3 bases, J lost 6 bases, and 6 bases stayed unmatched. The CDR3 covers 15 residues. Per the germline V gene, CDR1 is LGHNA and CDR2 is YNFKEQ. This CDR3 is CASSHRLAVINEQFF. The CDR3 nucleotides read TGTGCCAGCAGCCACAGACTAGCGGTGATCAATGAGCAGTTCTTC.

CDR3 in amino acids: CASSERRSSYNEQFF. The CDR3 nucleotides read TGTGCCAGCTCAGAAAGGCGTAGCTCCTACAATGAGCAGTTCTTC. The V call is TRBV27, the J call TRBJ2-1; D remains ambiguous. The CDR3 length is 15 residues. CDR1 and CDR2 (germline): MNHEY, SMNVEV (reference sequence). V shed 8 bases and J shed 0 bases, with 14 bases lying between them.

This clone has a count of ten or more. This chain connects TRBV7-9 to TRBJ1-2; D is undetermined. Germline CDR1 SEHNR, CDR2 FQNEAQ (reference sequence). CDR3 length: 14 amino acids. The germline V and J ends were trimmed by 5 bases and 0 bases, with 10 bases remaining between them. As DNA, the CDR3 is TGTGCCAGCAGCCGCGACCTTTCTAACTATGGCTACACCTTC. This translates into CASSRDLSNYGYTF.

This clone was detected ten times or more. The CDR3 bases are TGTGCCAGCAGCTATGGGACGCGAGCAAGCACAGATACGCAGTATTTT. It specifies CASSYGTRASTDTQYF. The V and J genes are TRBV11-2 and TRBJ2-3; D is tentatively TRBD1 or TRBD2 (5 bases each). The CDR3 runs 16 residues. The germline V and J ends were trimmed by 4 bases and 0 bases, with 14 bases remaining between them. The germline gives CDR1 SGHAT, CDR2 FQNNGV.

This clone was seen more than once but under ten times. This likely comes from a read error, as the CDR3 has no conserved phenylalanine or tryptophan at its end. The rearrangement links TRBV28 to TRBJ1-2; tentative D call: TRBD1 (6 bases). The CDR3 is made up of 13 amino acids. Trimming shortened V by 4 bases and J by 4 bases, and 10 bases separated the two germline ends. CDR1 is MDHEN and CDR2 is SYDVKM in the germline V gene. CDR3 in DNA: TGTGCCAGCAGTTGGGGGGCCGTCTATGGCTACACCTCC. This sequence encodes CASSWGAVYGYTS.

The table lists this clone with many counts. The same CDR3 arises from other DNA sequences in this sample as well. J is TRBJ2-5 and V is TRBV16; D unresolved. CDR3 length: 12 amino acids. Deletions cut 1 base from V and 5 bases from J, with 5 bases between. Germline values: CDR1 KGHSY, CDR2 FQNENV. DNA for the CDR3: TGTGCCAGCAGCCAATATGGGGAGACCCAGTACTTC. It codes for CASSQYGETQYF.

In its sample, this clone was seen many times. The gene calls are TRBV7-2 and TRBJ1-1; a weak D match, TRBD1 (6 bases). Trimming took 3 bases from V and 0 from J, leaving 17 bases between them. The germline gives CDR1 SGHTA, CDR2 FQGNSA. CDR3 length: 17 amino acids. For the CDR3, the DNA is TGTGCCAGCAGCTTGGGAACACAGGGATGGGTGAACACTGAAGCTTTCTTT. Amino acids: CASSLGTQGWVNTEAFF.

The sample holds many counts of this clone. This rearrangement joins TRBV2 to TRBJ1-1; 9 bases match TRBD1. Looked up from germline, CDR1 is SNHLY and CDR2 is FYNNEI. Trimming at V came to 6 bases and at J to 4 bases, leaving 9 bases not matched to a gene. The CDR3 sequence is 15 residues long. The CDR3 nucleotides read TGTGCCAGCAGGTCGACAGGGGGGTTAGGCACTGAAGCTTTCTTT. This gives the protein CASRSTGGLGTEAFF.

This clone came up many times. The rearrangement uses TRBV4-1 and TRBJ1-2; no clear D gene. CDR3 length: 16 residues. The V and J ends lost 3 bases and 4 bases respectively, with 18 bases between them. The germline V gene has CDR1 MGHRA and CDR2 YSYEKL. The CDR3 reads CASSQETAEIFYGYTF. The CDR3 DNA follows: TGCGCCAGCAGCCAGGAGACGGCTGAAATATTCTATGGCTACACCTTC.

As regards this clone: This clone may be a read error of a much larger clone one base away. The rearrangement joins TRBV18 to TRBJ2-1, with a weak D call TRBD1 (5 bases). The CDR3 has 13 amino acids. Germline V lookup: CDR1 KGHSH, CDR2 LQKENI. V was pared by 3 bases and J by 5 bases, with 8 bases between. CDR3 region: CASSPDRHNEQFF. The CDR3, as DNA: TGTGCCAGCTCACCCGACAGACACAATGAGCAGTTCTTC.

This clone is labeled medium-sized. The V and J genes are TRBV6-1 and TRBJ2-2; D not certain. Trimming removed 7 bases from V and 3 bases from J, with 9 bases in between. The germline V gene has CDR1 MNHNS and CDR2 SASEGT. The CDR3 runs to 13 residues. CDR3 nucleotide sequence: TGTGCCAGCAAGGGAACAGACACCGGGGAGCTGTTTTTT. Its translation: CASKGTDTGELFF.

This clone is medium-sized by share. J is TRBJ2-1 and V is TRBV6-1, with 9 bases aligning to TRBD1. V shed 5 bases, J shed 3 bases, and the junction held 2 bases outside the gene matches. The CDR3 spans 14 residues. The germline V gene encodes CDR1 MNHNS and CDR2 SASEGT. CDR3 nucleotides: TGTGCCAGCAGTCGACAGGGGGACTACAATGAGCAGTTCTTC. Translated: CASSRQGDYNEQFF.

This clone was detected ten times or more. The chain combines TRBV28 with TRBJ1-5; the D is unclear. Trimming removed 7 bases at V and 1 base at J, with 14 bases between. In germline, CDR1 is MDHEN, CDR2 SYDVKM. The CDR3 extends over 15 amino acids. This CDR3 reads CASTSQWGSNQPQHF. CDR3 DNA: TGTGCCAGCACCTCTCAATGGGGAAGCAATCAGCCCCAGCATTTT. Filled out from reference TRBV28 and TRBJ1-5, the complete variable domain reads DVKVTQSSRYLVKRTGEKVFLECVQDMDHENMFWYRQDPGLGLRLIYFSYDVKMKEKGDIPEGYSVSREKKERFSLILESASTNQTSMYLCASTSQWGSNQPQHFGDGTRLSIL.

This clone was seen many times. The V and J genes are TRBV28 and TRBJ2-7, with 7 bases identical to TRBD1. From germline, CDR1 is MDHEN and CDR2 SYDVKM. CDR3 size: 14 residues. V lost 6 bases to trimming and J lost 3 bases; unmatched junction nucleotides: 8. CDR3 sequence: CASSKTGLFYEQYF. Written as DNA, the CDR3 is TGTGCCAGCAGCAAGACAGGGCTCTTCTACGAGCAGTACTTC.